This paragraph reports one T cell receptor (beta chain). Its antigen is as yet unknown. This sample was taken from a study of cytomegalovirus exposure and HLA in healthy donors. Study-level points and caveats: Serostatus for CMV was the only available immune exposure information.

The CDR3 covers 15 residues. The V gene's germline CDR1 is MNHEY and CDR2 SMNVEV (reference sequence). J lost 10 bases, V lost 1 base, and 8 bases had no gene match. 60 Vbeta and 13 Jbeta primers were used in PCR. Measured with immunoSEQ multiplex PCR; TCRdb has only the in-frame clones, and not every one. The sample gives more than 85,000 clones, about 78% of which show up once; approximately 1.2% is in the top ten. Sequencing was carried out using PBMCs. The chain links TRBV27 to TRBJ2-1; TRBD2 aligns across 9 bases. The sequence was obtained from a young man in good health and CMV-seronegative. The CDR3 region is CASSLFSPTSGEQFF. As DNA, the CDR3 is TGTGCCAGCAGTTTATTTTCCCCGACTAGCGGAGAGCAGTTCTTC.